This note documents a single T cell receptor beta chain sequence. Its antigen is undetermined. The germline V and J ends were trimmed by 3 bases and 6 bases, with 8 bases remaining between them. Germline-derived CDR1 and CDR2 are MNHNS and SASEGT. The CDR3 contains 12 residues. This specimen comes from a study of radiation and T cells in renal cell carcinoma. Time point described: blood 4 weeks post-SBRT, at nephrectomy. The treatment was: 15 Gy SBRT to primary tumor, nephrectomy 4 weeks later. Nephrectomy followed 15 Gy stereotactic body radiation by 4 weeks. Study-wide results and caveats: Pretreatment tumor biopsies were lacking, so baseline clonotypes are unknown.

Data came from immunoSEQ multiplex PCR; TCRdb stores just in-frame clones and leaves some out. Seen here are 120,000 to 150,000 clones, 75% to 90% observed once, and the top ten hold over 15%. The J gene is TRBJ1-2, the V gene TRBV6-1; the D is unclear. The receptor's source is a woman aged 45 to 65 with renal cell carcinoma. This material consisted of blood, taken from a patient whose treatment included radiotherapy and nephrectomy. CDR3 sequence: CASSDGDHGYTF. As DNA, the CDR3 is TGTGCCAGCAGTGACGGTGATCATGGCTACACCTTC.